This T cell receptor (beta chain) was retrieved from a study of blood T cell repertoires in COVID-19. TCRdb's table, derived via immunoSEQ multiplex PCR, lists solely in-frame clones and lacks some. Among around 73,000 clones, about 86% were seen once, and the ten largest hold 25% to 30%. The CDR3 is made up of 17 amino acids. The ends were cut back, 4 bases at V and 0 bases at J, with 16 bases in the middle. Germline V gives CDR1 SGHVS, CDR2 FNYEAQ. J is TRBJ1-3 and V is TRBV7-6; perhaps TRBD1 as D (6 bases). The TCR originated in a human donor in a cohort sampled during active COVID-19. The sample taken for sequencing was peripheral blood. This chain's CDR3 is CASSSGVQGSSGNTIYF. The CDR3 coding sequence is TGTGCCAGCAGCTCCGGAGTTCAGGGGAGCTCTGGAAACACCATATATTTT.